These 14 T cell receptor beta chains share one sample of origin, sequenced in a study of blood T cell repertoires in COVID-19. Sequenced by immunoSEQ multiplex PCR; TCRdb stores in-frame clones only, minus some. The table lists about 250,000 clones, about 90% of them singletons. Sequencing was done on a sample of PBMCs or T cells enriched from blood (not recorded which). Receptor source: a woman aged 25 to 45 with acute COVID-19.

This clone has more than one count but fewer than ten. The chain combines TRBV29-1 with TRBJ1-1, with 7 bases that match TRBD1. The V segment lost 4 bases and the J segment 2 bases; nucleotides outside the gene matches: 10. The length of the CDR3 is 15 residues. CDR1 and CDR2 (germline): SQVTM, ANQGSEA. The CDR3 coding sequence is TGCAGCGTTGGTCTGTTTACAGGGGTTAACACTGAAGCTTTCTTT. It translates to CSVGLFTGVNTEAFF.

V gene TRBV30 combines with J gene TRBJ2-2, with TRBD2 identical over 7 bases. CDR3 length: 16 residues. Trimming took 4 bases from V and 0 from J; bases not matched to a gene: 8. Germline CDR1 reads GTSNPN; CDR2 reads SVGIG (reference sequence). Written as DNA, the CDR3 is TGTGCCTGGACCCGGGGAGGGCGGCCGAACACCGGGGAGCTGTTTTTT. Its protein product is CAWTRGGRPNTGELFF.

This rearrangement joins TRBV5-4 to TRBJ2-5, with D perhaps matching TRBD2 (5 bases). The CDR3 runs to 15 residues. V gave up 4 bases and J gave up 2 bases, with 15 bases separating them. The V gene's germline CDR1 is SGHNT and CDR2 YYREEE (reference sequence). The CDR3 spells CASSDKKRDQETQYF. The CDR3 DNA is TGTGCCAGCAGCGATAAAAAACGGGATCAAGAGACCCAGTACTTC.

The CDR3 spells CASSPGGSYNSPLHF. Here the CDR3 DNA reads TGTGCCAGCAGCCCGGGGGGGTCTTATAATTCACCCCTCCACTTT. J is TRBJ1-6 and V is TRBV5-4, with D possibly being TRBD1 (5 bases). CDR1 SGHNT and CDR2 YYREEE come from the germline V gene (reference sequence). The CDR3 length is 15 residues. V dropped 4 bases and J dropped 4 bases, with 12 bases sitting between them.

The rearrangement links TRBV19 to TRBJ2-2; the D gene is possibly TRBD2 (5 bases). The CDR3 sequence is 16 residues long. The V end lost 2 bases, the J end lost 0 bases, and 10 bases lay between the germline ends. Germline CDR1 LNHDA, CDR2 SQIVND (reference sequence). CDR3 amino acids: CASSISAGSNTGELFF. CDR3 nucleotide sequence: TGTGCCAGTAGTATAAGCGCGGGCTCGAACACCGGGGAGCTGTTTTTT. Full variable domain (remainder filled in from reference TRBV19 and TRBJ2-2): DGGITQSPKYLFRKEGQNVTLSCEQNLNHDAMYWYRQDPGQGLRLIYYSQIVNDFQKGDIAEGYSVSREKKESFPLTVTSAQKNPTAFYLCASSISAGSNTGELFFGEGSRLTVL.

The rearrangement joins TRBV9 to TRBJ2-3; D unresolved. V was cut by 0 bases and J by 0 bases, with 5 bases left in between. The V gene's germline CDR1 is SGDLS and CDR2 YYNGEE. This CDR3 region has 14 residues. In DNA form, the CDR3 reads TGTGCCAGCAGCGTAGACCTAAGCACAGATACGCAGTATTTT. Residues: CASSVDLSTDTQYF.

A word on this clone: Other nucleotide sequences in the sample specify the same CDR3. This chain joins TRBV9 and TRBJ2-1; 10 nucleotides align to TRBD2. Germline assignment: CDR1 SGDLS and CDR2 YYNGEE. The V segment lost 4 bases and the J segment 0 bases; nucleotides outside the gene matches: 1. CDR3 length: 15 residues. CDR3 region: CASSSSGSSYNEQFF. In DNA form, the CDR3 reads TGTGCCAGCAGCTCTAGCGGGAGCTCCTACAATGAGCAGTTCTTC.

This sequence joins TRBV13 and TRBJ1-5; D remains unclear. Per the germline V gene, CDR1 is PRHDT and CDR2 is FYEKMQ (reference sequence). The CDR3 sequence is 15 residues long. The V end was cut by 1 base, the J end by 6 bases, with 13 bases between. The CDR3 loop is CASSLVWAVPQPQHF. CDR3 DNA sequence: TGTGCCAGCAGCTTAGTATGGGCCGTTCCTCAGCCCCAGCATTTT.

This clone was detected a few times. The chain links TRBV5-4 to TRBJ1-6; D is unresolved. CDR3 length: 13 residues. Trimming shortened V by 4 bases and J by 7 bases, and 9 bases separated the two germline ends. Germline V gene data show CDR1 as SGHNT and CDR2 as YYREEE (reference sequence). The CDR3 loop is CASSPEANSPLHF. In DNA, the CDR3 is TGTGCCAGCAGCCCGGAGGCGAATTCACCCCTCCACTTT.

The chain is built from TRBV28 and TRBJ2-5; no clear D gene. Germline V gives CDR1 MDHEN, CDR2 SYDVKM. This CDR3 contains 11 residues. V shed 4 bases and J shed 2 bases, with 2 bases lying between them. This CDR3 is CASSSQETQYF. CDR3 coding DNA: TGTGCCAGCAGTTCTCAAGAGACCCAGTACTTC.

The chain recombines TRBV7-8 with TRBJ1-2, with D unclear. The CDR3 is 14 residues long. Germline assignment: CDR1 SGHVS and CDR2 FQNEAQ. V lost 2 bases and J lost 7, with 14 bases in between. For the CDR3, the DNA is TGTGCCAGCAGCTTAACACCCTCCGCCTCTGGCTACACCTTC. The encoded protein is CASSLTPSASGYTF.

V usage is TRBV12-3 or TRBV12-4 and J usage is TRBJ2-5; D is unresolved. V was pared by 6 bases and J by 5 bases, with 13 bases between. This CDR3 has 13 residues. The CDR3: CASSLTMFETQYF. The CDR3 coding sequence is TGTGCCAGCAGCCTCACTATGTTCGAGACCCAGTACTTC.

The chain has TRBV28 and TRBJ2-1, with 7 positions matching TRBD1. CDR3 length equals 14 residues. Germline trimming cut 4 bases from V and 4 bases from J; bases unmatched to any gene: 4. Germline-derived CDR1 and CDR2 are MDHEN and SYDVKM. CDR3 coding DNA: TGTGCCAGCAGTTCCTCGGACAGGTACAATGAGCAGTTCTTC. Protein sequence: CASSSSDRYNEQFF.

The genes are TRBV2 and TRBJ1-6; TRBD1 agrees at 8 bases. The CDR3 extends over 13 amino acids. Unmatched junction bases numbered 3, after V lost 6 bases and J lost 8 bases. Germline V gene sequence: CDR1 SNHLY, CDR2 FYNNEI. The CDR3 DNA reads as TGTGCCAGCAGCAGGGGGCAGGATTCACCCCTCCACTTT. Protein: CASSRGQDSPLHF.